One sample yielded the 23 T cell receptor beta chains listed below, sequenced in a study of CD8 T cells in ankylosing spondylitis (TCRdb year 2017). Their antigen targets remain unknown. Results the study describes overall, beyond this receptor: A TCR beta motif of several highly homologous amino acid variants appeared characteristic of blood from ankylosing spondylitis patients.

The library was generated by 5' RACE. The sequencing machine was an Illumina HiSeq 2500. Clones were called with MiXCR by TCRdb after fastp trimmed the public reads at Q25, and only in-frame beta chains were retained. Rows merge per CDR3 protein into single entries with the most common DNA and genes. Within this sample are around 480,000 distinct CDR3 sequences, with 15% to 20% of them counted one time only. 0.85% to 1.3% of the sample comes from the top ten. The sequenced material came from blood, either unsorted or a sorted T cell fraction (not recorded which). These receptors were collected from a male donor with ankylosing spondylitis.

In this sample, this clonotype turned up many times. The chain couples TRBV6-5 to TRBJ1-4, with D unclear. CDR3 size: 13 residues. V was cut by 2 bases and J by 7 bases, with 8 bases left in between. Germline loops: CDR1 MNHEY, CDR2 SVGAGI. CDR3 protein: CASSYTQFEKLFF. Written as DNA, the CDR3 is TGTGCCAGCAGTTACACTCAGTTTGAAAAACTGTTTTTT.

With respect to this clonotype: One end of the junction varies from germline; a read error may be responsible. The chain is built from TRBV4-1 and TRBJ1-1; D remains ambiguous. CDR1 MGHRA and CDR2 YSYEKL come from the germline V gene. The CDR3 has 20 residues. The CDR3 loop is CASSQDWQRGIPPLKTEAFF. The CDR3 coding sequence is TGCGCCAGCAGCCAAGATTGGCAGCGTGGGATCCCCCCCCTGAAGACTGAAGCTTTCTTT.

The rearrangement joins TRBV6-1 to TRBJ1-4; TRBD1 matches 8 bases. The CDR3 contains 14 residues. The germline gives CDR1 MNHNS, CDR2 SASEGT. V shed 5 bases, J shed 8 bases, and the junction held 7 bases outside the gene matches. CDR3 nucleotides: TGTGCCAGCAGTCCACAGGGGGTCGTGGAAAAACTGTTTTTT. This sequence encodes CASSPQGVVEKLFF.

On this clonotype itself: One base away lies a much larger clone, so this may be a sequencing read error. This sequence joins TRBV5-1 and TRBJ2-5; 7 bases are a match to TRBD1. CDR3 length: 15 amino acids. CDR1 and CDR2 (germline): SGHRS, YFSETQ. V lost 3 bases and J lost 4; bases outside the gene matches: 9. For the CDR3, the DNA is TGCGCCAGCAGCTCTTACACAGGGGTACTAGAGACCCAGTACTTC. It encodes CASSSYTGVLETQYF.

There are a few counts of this clonotype. The chain is built from TRBV7-3 and TRBJ2-1; 12 positions match TRBD2. V lost 5 bases and J lost 7; bases outside the gene matches: 18. The CDR3 loop spans 19 amino acids. Germline V gives CDR1 SGHTA, CDR2 FQGTGA. CDR3 loop: CASSLKGPLAGGGWNEQFF. In DNA form, the CDR3 reads TGTGCCAGCAGCCTAAAAGGTCCACTAGCGGGGGGTGGTTGGAATGAGCAGTTCTTC.

This clonotype was recorded at least ten times. The rearrangement uses TRBV5-6 and TRBJ1-6, with no clear D. CDR1 and CDR2 from the germline V gene are SGHDT and YYEEEE. The CDR3 spans 15 residues. V was shortened by 2 bases and J by 7 bases, with 13 bases between the two germline ends. For the CDR3, the DNA is TGTGCCAGCAGCTTTAGTCCAGGCTCAAATTCACCCCTCCACTTT. Protein: CASSFSPGSNSPLHF.

This clonotype was detected many times. The chain recombines TRBV4-1 with TRBJ1-4; the match to TRBD1 covers 7 bases. V was clipped by 6 bases and J by 8 bases; unmatched bases: 6. The CDR3 spans 13 residues. Germline CDR1 is MGHRA and CDR2 is YSYEKL. DNA of the CDR3: TGCGCCAGCAGTAGGGGGCTTCAGGAAAAACTGTTTTTT. As protein: CASSRGLQEKLFF.

The chain is built from TRBV29-1 and TRBJ2-2; D is unclear. From germline, CDR1 is SQVTM and CDR2 ANQGSEA. The CDR3 is made up of 12 amino acids. V was pared by 8 bases and J by 1 base, with 8 bases between. CDR3 bases: TGCAGCTCAAGCGTGAACACCGGGGAGCTGTTTTTT. The encoded protein is CSSSVNTGELFF.

V gene TRBV7-9 combines with J gene TRBJ2-7, with 12 bases lining up with TRBD2. J gave up 4 bases and V 5 bases, and 6 bases lay outside the gene matches. CDR1 SEHNR and CDR2 FQNEAQ come from the germline V gene (reference sequence). CDR3 length: 15 residues. CDR3 sequence: CASSDPLAGGYEQYF. In DNA form, the CDR3 reads TGTGCCAGCAGCGACCCACTAGCGGGGGGTTACGAGCAGTACTTC.

The chain has TRBV7-2 and TRBJ2-3; 7 bases match TRBD2. CDR3 length: 13 amino acids. Unmatched junction bases numbered 3, after V lost 3 bases and J lost 6 bases. CDR1 and CDR2 from the germline V gene are SGHTA and FQGNSA. The CDR3 nucleotides are TGTGCCAGCAGCTTGGGGGAGGGGGATACGCAGTATTTT. It specifies CASSLGEGDTQYF.

The chain links TRBV10-2 to TRBJ2-7; D perhaps matches TRBD2 (5 bases). The germline V gene encodes CDR1 WSHSY and CDR2 SAAADI. The CDR3 covers 14 residues. V was cut by 6 bases and J by 3 bases, with 15 bases left in between. The CDR3 is CASRADYNLYEQYF. For the CDR3, the DNA is TGCGCCAGCAGGGCTGACTACAACCTCTACGAGCAGTACTTC.

This chain connects TRBV6-2 or TRBV6-3 to TRBJ2-5; D is possibly TRBD1 (5 bases). Trimming removed 3 bases from V and 2 bases from J, with 16 bases in between. From germline, CDR1 is MNHEY and CDR2 SVGEGT. This CDR3 contains 16 residues. CDR3 protein: CASSYDLQGGQETQYF. The CDR3 coding sequence is TGTGCCAGCAGTTATGACCTTCAGGGCGGTCAAGAGACCCAGTACTTC.

This clonotype was seen only a few times. The J gene is TRBJ1-6, the V gene TRBV6-1; 9 bases map to TRBD1. V was pared by 5 bases and J by 10 bases, with 12 bases of the junction left unmatched. Germline CDR1 reads MNHNS; CDR2 reads SASEGT. This CDR3 region has 16 residues. The CDR3 protein is CASSKDGTGNGSPLHF. The CDR3 DNA is TGTGCCAGCAGTAAGGACGGGACAGGGAATGGGTCACCCCTCCACTTT.

This clonotype came up a few times. The genes are TRBV9 and TRBJ2-1; TRBD1 might be the D (6 bases). CDR3 length: 15 residues. Trimming removed 2 bases from V and 4 bases from J, with 13 bases in between. Germline V lookup: CDR1 SGDLS, CDR2 YYNGEE. The CDR3 protein is CASSVSGTNYNEQFF. The CDR3 DNA is TGTGCCAGCAGCGTTTCAGGGACAAATTACAATGAGCAGTTCTTC.

The chain combines TRBV24-1 with TRBJ2-3, with 8 positions matching TRBD2. Per the germline V gene, CDR1 is KGHDR and CDR2 is SFDVKD. This CDR3 contains 15 residues. Losses at the gene ends were 3 bases for V and 1 base for J; bases not matched to a gene: 2. CDR3 bases: TGTGCCACCAGTGATCGAGCGGGGGGCACAGATACGCAGTATTTT. The encoded protein is CATSDRAGGTDTQYF.

This clonotype was found a few times. The genes are TRBV20-1 and TRBJ2-5; D call uncertain. Trimming removed 3 bases from V and 2 bases from J, with 7 bases in between. Germline lookup yields CDR1 DFQATT and CDR2 SNEGSKA (reference sequence). The CDR3 length is 12 residues. The CDR3 DNA is TGCAGTGCTAGTAGGCGACAAGAGACCCAGTACTTC. As protein: CSASRRQETQYF.

This clonotype was recorded a few times. J is TRBJ2-3 and V is TRBV4-2, with TRBD2 identical over 11 bases. Germline CDR1 LGHNA, CDR2 YNFKEQ. The V and J ends lost 2 bases and 2 bases, in that order; junction bases with no gene match: 6. The CDR3 sequence is 17 residues long. The CDR3 region is CASSQSSGGFPTDTQYF. CDR3 DNA: TGTGCCAGCAGCCAATCTAGCGGGGGGTTTCCCACAGATACGCAGTATTTT.

A few counts support this clonotype. The chain carries TRBV28 and TRBJ2-1, with D perhaps TRBD1 (5 bases). Trimming pared 2 bases from V and 7 bases from J, leaving 9 bases between. CDR3 length: 13 amino acids. Germline-derived CDR1 and CDR2 are MDHEN and SYDVKM. The CDR3 sequence is CASSLKGQNEQFF. The CDR3 DNA sequence: TGTGCCAGCAGTTTAAAGGGGCAGAATGAGCAGTTCTTC.

This clonotype was seen more than once but under ten times. The V gene is TRBV15, the J gene TRBJ1-3; tentative D call: TRBD1 (6 bases). V lost 8 bases and J 7 bases, leaving 21 bases between the germline ends. In germline, CDR1 is LNHNV, CDR2 YYDKDF (reference sequence). The CDR3 sequence is 15 residues long. The CDR3 here is CATGWGPPPLNTIYF. The CDR3 DNA follows: TGTGCCACCGGTTGGGGGCCCCCTCCCTTGAACACCATATATTTT.

Notes on this clonotype: This may be a read error: a much more frequent sequence differs by one nucleotide. The rearrangement joins TRBV12-3 or TRBV12-4 to TRBJ2-3; 9 nucleotides align to TRBD2. This CDR3 contains 19 residues. The CDR3 reads CARSGRREGDTTLTDTQYF. The CDR3 DNA follows: TGTGCCCGCAGTGGCCGGCGGGAGGGTGACACTACACTCACAGATACGCAGTATTTT.

This clonotype was recorded at least ten times. The CDR3 is CASSRGEGKAKNIQYF. For the CDR3, the DNA is TGTGCCAGCAGCCGGGGTGAAGGAAAAGCCAAAAACATTCAGTACTTC. V gene TRBV3-1 combines with J gene TRBJ2-4; D not certain. Per the germline V gene, CDR1 is LGHDT and CDR2 is YNNKEL (reference sequence). This CDR3 has 16 amino acids. V gave up 4 bases and J gave up 0 bases, with 13 bases separating them.

This clonotype has more than one count but fewer than ten. This rearrangement joins TRBV20-1 to TRBJ2-4; possible D gene TRBD2, 5 bases. V gave up 6 bases and J gave up 0 bases, with 15 bases separating them. The CDR3 totals 15 residues. The germline V gene has CDR1 DFQATT and CDR2 SNEGSKA (reference sequence). The CDR3 nucleotides read TGCAGTGCCAACCTTCTTAGCGCAGCCAAAAACATTCAGTACTTC. Translated: CSANLLSAAKNIQYF.

This clonotype was observed a few times. This chain uses TRBV9 with TRBJ2-3; unclear D gene. The V and J ends lost 4 bases and 6 bases respectively, with 15 bases between them. Looked up from germline, CDR1 is SGDLS and CDR2 is YYNGEE. The CDR3 loop spans 14 amino acids. The CDR3 coding sequence is TGTGCCAGCAGCCCAGAAGTTAGTCCCGATACGCAGTATTTT. Its protein is CASSPEVSPDTQYF.